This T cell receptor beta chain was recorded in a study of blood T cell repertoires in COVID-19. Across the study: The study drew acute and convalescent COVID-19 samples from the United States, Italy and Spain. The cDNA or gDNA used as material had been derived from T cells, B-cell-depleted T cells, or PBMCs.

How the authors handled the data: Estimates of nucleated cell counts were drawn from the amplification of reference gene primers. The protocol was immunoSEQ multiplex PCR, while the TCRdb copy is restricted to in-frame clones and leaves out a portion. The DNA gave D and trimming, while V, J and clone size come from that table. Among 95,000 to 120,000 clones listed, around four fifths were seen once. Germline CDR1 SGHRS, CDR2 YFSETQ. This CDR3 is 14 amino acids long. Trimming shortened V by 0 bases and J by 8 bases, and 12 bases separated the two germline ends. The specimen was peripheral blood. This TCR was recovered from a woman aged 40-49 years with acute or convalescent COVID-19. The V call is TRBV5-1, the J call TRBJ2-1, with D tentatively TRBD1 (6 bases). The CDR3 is CASSLGDNRHEQFF. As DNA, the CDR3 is TGCGCCAGCAGCTTGGGGGACAATCGACATGAGCAGTTCTTC.